The clone carrying this T cell receptor (beta chain) was picked up one time. Its antigen is still unknown. The sample belongs to a study of T-cell memory formation after mild COVID-19. Study summary: TCR clusters were largely donor specific.

Trimming took off 7 bases at V and 6 bases at J, with 11 bases between the two ends. Germline loops: CDR1 MDHEN, CDR2 SYDVKM. This CDR3 region has 12 residues. Overall study findings and caveats: Detection of some responders pre-infection suggested pre-existing cross-reactive memory T cells participated.

TCRdb itself ran the 5' RACE reads through MiXCR, one entry per CDR3 protein. The repertoire holds about 320,000 distinct CDR3 sequences, around 15% seen once, with 20% to 25% in the top ten. The chain joins TRBV28 to TRBJ2-3; tentatively, D is TRBD2 (5 bases). The sequencing input was PBMCs or a T cell subset sorted from them (not recorded which). This TCR came from a man between 18 and 35 years old who had mild COVID-19 (a few samples of this study predate the infection). Cell type and time point are not known. CDR3 in amino acids: CASTSRGDTQYF. CDR3 nucleotide sequence: TGTGCCAGCACCTCCCGAGGGGATACGCAGTATTTT.